This TCR beta chain stems from a study of T cell responses to AZD1222 COVID-19 vaccine. Overall study results and limits: In a largely white British group with more females than males, clonal diversity was possibly underestimated.

This clone was seen more than once but under ten times. The antigen remains undetermined. Clones were sequenced by immunoSEQ multiplex PCR, and TCRdb holds only the in-frame ones, with some missing. Here the sample spans 150,000 to 170,000 clones, about nine tenths being singletons. There are 13 residues in the CDR3. V lost 5 bases and J 0 bases, leaving 7 bases between the germline ends. CDR1 is SGHTA, CDR2 FQGTGA, per germline. The chain has TRBV7-3 and TRBJ2-5; the D is unclear. This clonotype originated in an adult in good health. Sequencing used peripheral blood, obtained on day 0 of MenACWY control vaccination. CDR3 sequence reads: CASSQGNQETQYF. The DNA of the CDR3 is TGTGCCAGCAGCCAAGGGAACCAAGAGACCCAGTACTTC.